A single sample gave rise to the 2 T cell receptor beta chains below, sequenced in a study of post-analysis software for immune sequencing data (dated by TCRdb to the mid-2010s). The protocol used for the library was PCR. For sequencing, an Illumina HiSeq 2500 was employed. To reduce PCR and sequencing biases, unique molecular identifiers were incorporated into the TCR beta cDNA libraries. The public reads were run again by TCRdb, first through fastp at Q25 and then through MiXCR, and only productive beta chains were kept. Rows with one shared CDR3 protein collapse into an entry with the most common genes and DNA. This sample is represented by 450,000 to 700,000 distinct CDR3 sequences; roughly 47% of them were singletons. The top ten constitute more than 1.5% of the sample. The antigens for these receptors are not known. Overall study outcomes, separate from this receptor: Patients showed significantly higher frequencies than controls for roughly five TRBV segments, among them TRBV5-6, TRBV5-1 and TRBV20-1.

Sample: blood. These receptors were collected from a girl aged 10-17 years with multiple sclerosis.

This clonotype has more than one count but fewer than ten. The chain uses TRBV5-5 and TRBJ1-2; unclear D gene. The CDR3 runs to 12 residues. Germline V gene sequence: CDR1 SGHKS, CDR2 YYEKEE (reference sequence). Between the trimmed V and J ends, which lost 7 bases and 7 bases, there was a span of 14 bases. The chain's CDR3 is CASDLEGTGYTF. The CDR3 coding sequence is TGTGCCAGCGATCTGGAGGGAACTGGCTACACCTTC.

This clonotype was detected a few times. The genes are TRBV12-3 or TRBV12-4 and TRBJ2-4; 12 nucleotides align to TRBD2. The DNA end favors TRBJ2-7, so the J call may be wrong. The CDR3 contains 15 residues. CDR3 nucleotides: TGTGCCAGCAGTTCCCGACTAGCGGGAGAGAACGAGCAGTACTTC. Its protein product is CASSSRLAGENEQYF.